The source of this T cell receptor (beta chain) is a study of technical replicates of blood from several donors. Here immunoSEQ multiplex PCR was the method, and the copy in TCRdb shows in-frame clones only, minus some. The table shows about 97,000 clones, with about 95% occurring only once. The CDR3 has 14 amino acids. Germline CDR1 and CDR2: SGHNT and YENEEA. The V and J ends lost 1 base and 3 bases respectively, with 6 bases between them. Sequencing was carried out using T cells isolated from PBMCs. The rearrangement uses TRBV11-3 and TRBJ2-2; tentatively, D is TRBD2 (5 bases). The clonotype comes from a human donor in good health. The CDR3 region has the DNA TGTGCCAGCAGCTTAGCCGGGGACACCGGGGAGCTGTTTTTT. It codes for CASSLAGDTGELFF.